This TCR beta chain was documented in a study of a mutant IDH1 vaccine in newly diagnosed glioma. Study background: Radiotherapy, temozolomide, or both had been given previously, and both were given to most.

Study findings and constraints: Researchers report vaccine-induced immune responses in about 93% of patients. It seemed that pseudoprogression was not linked to changes in the top peripheral T cell clonotypes.

Time point of the sample: baseline, week 1 (first vaccination visit). The treatment was: pre-vaccination baseline after standard-of-care therapy. New WHO grade 3 or 4 astrocytomas that were IDH1-mutant and ATRX-lost had been found in donors. The germline gives CDR1 MNHEY, CDR2 SVGAGI. V was clipped by 2 bases and J by 6 bases, with 16 bases between them. This CDR3 is 15 amino acids long. This clone was observed a few times. What it binds is not known. Here immunoSEQ multiplex PCR was the method, and the copy in TCRdb shows in-frame clones only, minus some. The data contain roughly 51,000 clones, 80% to 90% of them singletons.

The clonotype comes from a man aged 35 to 55 with glioma. The sample was PBMCs, taken from a glioma patient treated with radiotherapy, temozolomide or both. The chain couples TRBV6-5 to TRBJ1-1; weak D call: TRBD1 (5 bases). The CDR3 nucleotides read TGTGCCAGCAGTTACCAAGGGGCCGGCCCTTCTGAAGCTTTCTTT. This encodes CASSYQGAGPSEAFF.